This T cell receptor (beta chain) was sequenced for a study of blood T cell repertoires in COVID-19. Study-level background: PBMCs, B-cell-depleted T cells, or T cells provided the cDNA or gDNA that made up the material.

CDR1 is LNHDA, CDR2 SQIVND, per germline (reference sequence). This CDR3 spans 16 amino acids. J lost 1 base, V lost 10 bases, and 6 bases had no gene match. Methods used by the authors: Reference gene primers were amplified, and this amplification served to estimate nucleated cell counts. The table came from immunoSEQ multiplex PCR; TCRdb's copy has only in-frame clones and leaves some out. V, J and clone size are those of that table, while D and trimming were read from the DNA. This table holds over 200,000 clones, around 89% found once. Sequenced: PBMCs or T cells enriched from blood (not recorded which). The chain recombines TRBV19 with TRBJ2-1; 14 bases align to TRBD2. The clonotype was recovered from a man in his forties or fifties who had recovered from COVID-19. DNA of the CDR3: TGTGCCACGGGACTAGCGGGGGCCCGATCCTACAATGAGCAGTTCTTC. This sequence encodes CATGLAGARSYNEQFF.